The next 9 T cell receptor beta chains were all read from a single sample in a study of blood T cell repertoires in COVID-19. Assay used: immunoSEQ multiplex PCR; TCRdb lists only in-frame clones, some missing. This sample has 150,000 to 200,000 clones, with about 80% found just once. What was sequenced was PBMCs or T cells enriched from blood (not recorded which). The source of these receptors is a man aged 55 to 70 who had been exposed to COVID-19.

This clone occurred many times. An end of the junction differs from the germline gene, which may be a read error. The chain is built from TRBV19 and TRBJ1-2; no clear D. From germline, CDR1 is LNHDA and CDR2 SQIVND (reference sequence). The CDR3 is 13 amino acids. The CDR3 is CASSMTANYDYTF. DNA of the CDR3: TGTGCCAGTAGTATGACCGCGAACTATGACTACACCTTC.

The V call is TRBV5-6, the J call TRBJ1-2; 7 bases match TRBD1. With 2 bases clipped from V and 6 bases from J, the junction kept 7 bases outside the gene matches. The CDR3 covers 14 residues. The germline V gene has CDR1 SGHDT and CDR2 YYEEEE. CDR3 loop: CASSFDRESNGYTF. The CDR3 DNA sequence: TGTGCCAGCAGCTTCGACAGGGAGTCGAATGGCTACACCTTC. The full variable domain, its missing parts supplied by reference TRBV5-6 and TRBJ1-2, is DAGVTQSPTHLIKTRGQQVTLRCSPKSGHDTVSWYQQALGQGPQFIFQYYEEEERQRGNFPDRFSGHQFPNYSSELNVNALLLGDSALYLCASSFDRESNGYTFGSGTRLTVV.

The chain joins TRBV7-3 to TRBJ2-4; 9 bases are a match to TRBD2. CDR3 length equals 16 residues. J lost 4 bases, V lost 2 bases, and 6 bases had no gene match. Germline V gene sequence: CDR1 SGHTA, CDR2 FQGTGA. The CDR3, as DNA: TGTGCCAGCAGCTTATCTGGCGGGAGGGATAAAAACATTCAGTACTTC. This encodes CASSLSGGRDKNIQYF.

The chain employs TRBV6-4 and TRBJ2-7, with 12 nucleotides matching TRBD1. The junction had 4 bases not matched to a gene; V was cut back by 4 bases and J by 3 bases. Germline CDR1 is MRHNA and CDR2 is SNTAGT. The CDR3 is 15 residues long. CDR3 DNA sequence: TGTGCCAGCAGTGCCGGGACAGGGGGCTTCTACGAGCAGTACTTC. Encoded protein: CASSAGTGGFYEQYF.

The rearrangement links TRBV5-3 to TRBJ2-7; 10 nucleotides agree with TRBD2. TRBV5-3 is recorded as an ORF, its role being uncertain. V lost 8 bases to trimming and J lost 3 bases; unmatched junction nucleotides: 5. The CDR3 consists of 13 residues. The CDR3 loop is CASPGLARYEQYF. The CDR3 DNA reads as TGTGCCAGTCCGGGACTAGCGCGCTACGAGCAGTACTTC.

This rearrangement joins TRBV7-3 to TRBJ2-7; 10 bases align to TRBD1. CDR1 SGHTA and CDR2 FQGTGA come from the germline V gene. Germline trimming cut 6 bases from V and 6 bases from J; bases unmatched to any gene: 14. The CDR3 covers 16 residues. Here the CDR3 DNA reads TGTGCCAGCAGTGCCTCCGGGACAGGGGTGTCGGGCGAGCAGTACTTC. Its protein is CASSASGTGVSGEQYF.

V is TRBV7-6 and J is TRBJ1-6; tentative D call: TRBD1 (6 bases). The V gene lost 5 bases and the J gene lost 1 base, with 9 bases spanning the gap. Germline V lookup: CDR1 SGHVS, CDR2 FNYEAQ. The CDR3 has 15 residues. CDR3 bases: TGTGCCAGCAGCGACGGGACATCCTATAATTCACCCCTCCACTTT. Translation gives CASSDGTSYNSPLHF.

V and J are TRBV7-3 and TRBJ2-7; tentatively, D is TRBD2 (5 bases). CDR3 length: 15 amino acids. Germline V CDR1 and CDR2: SGHTA, FQGTGA. Trimming left V 1 base short and J 2 bases short, with 12 bases between. The DNA for the CDR3 is TGTGCCAGCAGCTTAATTAGCGTCTCCACCTACGAGCAGTACTTC. Translating gives CASSLISVSTYEQYF.

The CDR3 sequence is CASSLVGSSGNQPQHF. In nucleotides, the CDR3 is TGTGCCAGCAGCTTAGTAGGGAGTTCGGGCAATCAGCCCCAGCATTTT. This chain uses TRBV7-2 with TRBJ1-5; D remains ambiguous. Germline V lookup: CDR1 SGHTA, CDR2 FQGNSA. The V end was cut by 1 base, the J end by 2 bases, with 12 bases between. CDR3 size: 16 residues.